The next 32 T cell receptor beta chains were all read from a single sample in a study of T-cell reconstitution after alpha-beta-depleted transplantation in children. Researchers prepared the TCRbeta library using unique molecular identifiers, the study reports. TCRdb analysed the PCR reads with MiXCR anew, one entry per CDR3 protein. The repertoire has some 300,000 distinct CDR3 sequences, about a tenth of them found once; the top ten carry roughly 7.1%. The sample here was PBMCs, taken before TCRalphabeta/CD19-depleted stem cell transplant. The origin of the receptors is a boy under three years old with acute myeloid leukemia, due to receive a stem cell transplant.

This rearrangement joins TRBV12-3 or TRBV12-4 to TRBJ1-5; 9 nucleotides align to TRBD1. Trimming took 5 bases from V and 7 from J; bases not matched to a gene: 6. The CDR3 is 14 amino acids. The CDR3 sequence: CASSRDRERQPQHF. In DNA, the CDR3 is TGTGCCAGCAGTCGGGACAGGGAACGGCAGCCCCAGCATTTT.

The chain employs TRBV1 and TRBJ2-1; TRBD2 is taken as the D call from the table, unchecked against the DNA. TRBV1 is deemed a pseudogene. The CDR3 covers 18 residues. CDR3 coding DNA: TGCACCAGCAGTCCCCTTTATCGACTAGCGGGCACTAAGAATGAGCAGTTCTTC. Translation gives CTSSPLYRLAGTKNEQFF.

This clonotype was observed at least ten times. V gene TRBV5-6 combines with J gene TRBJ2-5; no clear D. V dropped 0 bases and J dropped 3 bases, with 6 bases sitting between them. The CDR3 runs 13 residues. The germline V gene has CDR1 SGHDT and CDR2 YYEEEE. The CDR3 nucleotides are TGTGCCAGCAGCTTGGTTCTCGAAGAGACCCAGTACTTC. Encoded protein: CASSLVLEETQYF.

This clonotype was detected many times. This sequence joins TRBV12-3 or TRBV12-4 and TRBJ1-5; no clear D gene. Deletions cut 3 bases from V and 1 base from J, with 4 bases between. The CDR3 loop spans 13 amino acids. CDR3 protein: CASSFDSNQPQHF. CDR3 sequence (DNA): TGTGCCAGCAGTTTCGACAGCAATCAGCCCCAGCATTTT.

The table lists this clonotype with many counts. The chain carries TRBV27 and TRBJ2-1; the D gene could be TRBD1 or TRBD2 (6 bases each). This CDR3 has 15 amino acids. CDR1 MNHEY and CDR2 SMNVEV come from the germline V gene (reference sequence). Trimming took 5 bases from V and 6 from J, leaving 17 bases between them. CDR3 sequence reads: CASSPRTGAPNEQFF. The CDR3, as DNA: TGTGCCAGCAGTCCACGGACGGGGGCCCCCAATGAGCAGTTCTTC.

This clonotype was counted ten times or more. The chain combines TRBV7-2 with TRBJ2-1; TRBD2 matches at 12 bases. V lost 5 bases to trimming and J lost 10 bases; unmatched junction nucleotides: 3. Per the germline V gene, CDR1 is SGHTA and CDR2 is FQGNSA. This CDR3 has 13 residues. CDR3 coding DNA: TGTGCCAGCAGCAGACTAGCGGGAGAGGAGCAGTTCTTC. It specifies CASSRLAGEEQFF.

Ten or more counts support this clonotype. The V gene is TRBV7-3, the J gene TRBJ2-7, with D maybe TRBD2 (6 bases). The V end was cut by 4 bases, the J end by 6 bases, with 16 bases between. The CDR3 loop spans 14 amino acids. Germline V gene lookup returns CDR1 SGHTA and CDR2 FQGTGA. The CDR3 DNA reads TGTGCCAGCAGCTCGACCGGGGGAACGGGCGAGCAGTACTTC. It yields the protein CASSSTGGTGEQYF.

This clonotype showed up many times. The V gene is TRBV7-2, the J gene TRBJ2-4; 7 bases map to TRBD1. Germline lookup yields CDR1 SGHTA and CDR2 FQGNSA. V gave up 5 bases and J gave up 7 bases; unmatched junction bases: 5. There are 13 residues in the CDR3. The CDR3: CASSRDRSNIQYF. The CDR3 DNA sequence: TGTGCCAGCAGCCGGGACAGATCGAACATTCAGTACTTC.

CDR3: CASSFRRGRGNQPQHF. The CDR3 nucleotides read TGTGCCAGCAGTTTTCGCAGGGGGCGCGGCAATCAGCCCCAGCATTTT. This sequence joins TRBV28 and TRBJ1-5, with TRBD1 matching over 8 bases. Unmatched junction bases numbered 6, after V lost 3 bases and J lost 2 bases. This CDR3 is built from 16 residues. Germline CDR1 reads MDHEN; CDR2 reads SYDVKM.

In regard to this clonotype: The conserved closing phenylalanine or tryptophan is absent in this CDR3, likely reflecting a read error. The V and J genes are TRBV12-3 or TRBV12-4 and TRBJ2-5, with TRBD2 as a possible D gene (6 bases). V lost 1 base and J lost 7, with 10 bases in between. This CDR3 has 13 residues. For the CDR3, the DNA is TGTGCCAGCAGTTTAGTGGGAGCGGGGACCCAGTACTCC. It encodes CASSLVGAGTQYS.

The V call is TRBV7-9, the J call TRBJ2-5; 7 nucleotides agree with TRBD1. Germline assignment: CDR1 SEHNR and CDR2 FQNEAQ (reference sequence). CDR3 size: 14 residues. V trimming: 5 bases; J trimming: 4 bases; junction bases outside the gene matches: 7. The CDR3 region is CASSRDRVGETQYF. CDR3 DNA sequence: TGTGCCAGCAGCCGAGACAGGGTAGGAGAGACCCAGTACTTC.

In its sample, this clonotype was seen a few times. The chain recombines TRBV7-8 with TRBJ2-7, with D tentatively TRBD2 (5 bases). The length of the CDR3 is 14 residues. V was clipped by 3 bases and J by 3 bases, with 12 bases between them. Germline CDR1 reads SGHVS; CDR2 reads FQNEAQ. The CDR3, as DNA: TGTGCCAGCAGCTTGGTGGGAGTGCACTACGAGCAGTACTTC. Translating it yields CASSLVGVHYEQYF.

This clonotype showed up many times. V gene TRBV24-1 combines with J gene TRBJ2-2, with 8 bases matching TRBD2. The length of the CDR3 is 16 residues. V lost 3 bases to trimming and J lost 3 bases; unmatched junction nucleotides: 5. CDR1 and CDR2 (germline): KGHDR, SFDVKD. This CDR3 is CATSDRGLADTGELFF. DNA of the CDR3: TGTGCCACCAGTGATCGCGGACTAGCCGACACCGGGGAGCTGTTTTTT.

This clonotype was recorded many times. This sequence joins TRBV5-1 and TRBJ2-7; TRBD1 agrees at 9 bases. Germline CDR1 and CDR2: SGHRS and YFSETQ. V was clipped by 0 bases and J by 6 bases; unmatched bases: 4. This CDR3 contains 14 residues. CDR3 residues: CASSLAGQGREQYF. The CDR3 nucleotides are TGCGCCAGCAGCTTGGCCGGACAGGGGCGCGAGCAGTACTTC. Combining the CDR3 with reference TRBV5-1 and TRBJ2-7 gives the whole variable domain KAGVTQTPRYLIKTRGQQVTLSCSPISGHRSVSWYQQTPGQGLQFLFEYFSETQRNKGNFPGRFSGRQFSNSRSEMNVSTLELGDSALYLCASSLAGQGREQYFGPGTRLTVT.

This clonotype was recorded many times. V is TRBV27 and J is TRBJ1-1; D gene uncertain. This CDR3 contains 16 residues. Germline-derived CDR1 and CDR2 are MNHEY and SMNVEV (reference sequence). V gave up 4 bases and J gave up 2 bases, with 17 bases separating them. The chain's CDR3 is CASSSNVPQINTEAFF. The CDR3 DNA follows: TGTGCCAGCAGTTCGAACGTACCTCAAATCAACACTGAAGCTTTCTTT.

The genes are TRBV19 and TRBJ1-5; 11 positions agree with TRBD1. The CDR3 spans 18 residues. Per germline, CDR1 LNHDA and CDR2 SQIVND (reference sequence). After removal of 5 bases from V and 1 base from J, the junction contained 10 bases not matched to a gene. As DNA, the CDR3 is TGTGCCAGTAGTCGGCCGTGGGACAGGGGGAGGAGCAATCAGCCCCAGCATTTT. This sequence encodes CASSRPWDRGRSNQPQHF. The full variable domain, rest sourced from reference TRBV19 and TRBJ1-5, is DGGITQSPKYLFRKEGQNVTLSCEQNLNHDAMYWYRQDPGQGLRLIYYSQIVNDFQKGDIAEGYSVSREKKESFPLTVTSAQKNPTAFYLCASSRPWDRGRSNQPQHFGDGTRLSIL.

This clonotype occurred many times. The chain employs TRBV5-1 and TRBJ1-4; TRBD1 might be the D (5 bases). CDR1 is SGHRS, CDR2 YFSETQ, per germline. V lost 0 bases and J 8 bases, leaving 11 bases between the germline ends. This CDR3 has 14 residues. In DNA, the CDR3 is TGCGCCAGCAGCTTGGAGTGGGGCAGGGAAAAACTGTTTTTT. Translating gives CASSLEWGREKLFF. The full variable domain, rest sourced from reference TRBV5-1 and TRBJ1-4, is KAGVTQTPRYLIKTRGQQVTLSCSPISGHRSVSWYQQTPGQGLQFLFEYFSETQRNKGNFPGRFSGRQFSNSRSEMNVSTLELGDSALYLCASSLEWGREKLFFGSGTQLSVL.

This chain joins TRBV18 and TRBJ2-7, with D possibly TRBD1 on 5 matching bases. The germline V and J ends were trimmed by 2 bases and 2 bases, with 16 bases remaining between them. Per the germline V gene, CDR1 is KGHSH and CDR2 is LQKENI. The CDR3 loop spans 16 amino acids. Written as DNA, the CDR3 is TGTGCCAGCTCACCAACTATCGACAGCCGTCCCTACGAGCAGTACTTC. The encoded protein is CASSPTIDSRPYEQYF.

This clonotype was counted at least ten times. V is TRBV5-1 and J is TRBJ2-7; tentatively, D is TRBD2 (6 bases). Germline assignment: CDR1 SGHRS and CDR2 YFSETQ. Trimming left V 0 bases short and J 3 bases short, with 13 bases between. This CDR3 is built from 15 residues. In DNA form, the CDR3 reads TGCGCCAGCAGCTTGGGCGGGACGGGAGACTACGAGCAGTACTTC. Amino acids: CASSLGGTGDYEQYF.

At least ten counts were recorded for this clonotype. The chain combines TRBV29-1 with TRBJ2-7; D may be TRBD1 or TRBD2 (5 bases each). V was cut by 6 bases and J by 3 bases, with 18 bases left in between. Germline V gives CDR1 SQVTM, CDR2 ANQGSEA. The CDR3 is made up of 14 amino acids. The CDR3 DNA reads TGCAGCGTAACGGAGAGGGGCAGCTTCTACGAGCAGTACTTC. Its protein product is CSVTERGSFYEQYF.

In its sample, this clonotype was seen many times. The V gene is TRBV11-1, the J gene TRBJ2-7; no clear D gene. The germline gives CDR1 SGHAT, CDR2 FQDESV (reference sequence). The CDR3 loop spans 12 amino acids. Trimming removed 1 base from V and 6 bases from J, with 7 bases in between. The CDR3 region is CASSLEWGEQYF. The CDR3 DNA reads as TGTGCCAGCAGCTTAGAATGGGGCGAGCAGTACTTC.

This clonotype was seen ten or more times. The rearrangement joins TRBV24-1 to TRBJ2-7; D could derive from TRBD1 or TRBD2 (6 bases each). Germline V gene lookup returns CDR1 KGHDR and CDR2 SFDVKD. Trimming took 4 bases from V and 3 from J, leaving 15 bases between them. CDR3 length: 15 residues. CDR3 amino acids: CATSESARGGYEQYF. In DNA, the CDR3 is TGTGCCACCAGTGAGTCTGCCAGGGGAGGCTACGAGCAGTACTTC.

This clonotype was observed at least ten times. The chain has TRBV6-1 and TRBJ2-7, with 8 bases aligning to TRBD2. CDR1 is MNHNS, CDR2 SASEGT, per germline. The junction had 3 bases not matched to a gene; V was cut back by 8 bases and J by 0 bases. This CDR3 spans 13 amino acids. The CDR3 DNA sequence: TGTGCCAGCGGGCGGGGGGTCTCCTACGAGCAGTACTTC. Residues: CASGRGVSYEQYF.

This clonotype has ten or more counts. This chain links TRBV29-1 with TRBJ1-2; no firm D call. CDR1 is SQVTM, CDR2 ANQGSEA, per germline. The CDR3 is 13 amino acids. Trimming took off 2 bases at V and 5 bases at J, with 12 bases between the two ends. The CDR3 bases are TGCAGCGTTGAAAAGTCGGAATATTATGGCTACACCTTC. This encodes CSVEKSEYYGYTF. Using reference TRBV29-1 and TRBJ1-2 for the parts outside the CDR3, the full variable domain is SAVISQKPSRDICQRGTSLTIQCQVDSQVTMMFWYRQQPGQSLTLIATANQGSEATYESGFVIDKFPISRPNLTFSTLTVSNMSPEDSSIYLCSVEKSEYYGYTFGSGTRLTVV.

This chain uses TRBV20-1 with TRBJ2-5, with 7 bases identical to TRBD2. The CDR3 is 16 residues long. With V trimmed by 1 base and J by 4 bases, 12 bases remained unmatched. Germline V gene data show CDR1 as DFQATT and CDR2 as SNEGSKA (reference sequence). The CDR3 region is CSARVTAGVARETQYF. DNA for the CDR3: TGCAGTGCTAGAGTGACGGCGGGAGTAGCGCGAGAGACCCAGTACTTC.

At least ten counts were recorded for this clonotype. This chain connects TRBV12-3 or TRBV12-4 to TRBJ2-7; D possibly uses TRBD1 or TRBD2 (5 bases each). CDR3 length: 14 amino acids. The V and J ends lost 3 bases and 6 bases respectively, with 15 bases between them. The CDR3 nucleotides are TGTGCCAGCAGTTTTGGGACCAAGGGCTTCGAGCAGTACTTC. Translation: CASSFGTKGFEQYF.

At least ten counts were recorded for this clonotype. The CDR3, as DNA: TGTGCCAGCAGCTTAAGGGCAGGGGAATACAATGAGCAGTTCTTC. Protein sequence: CASSLRAGEYNEQFF. The V call is TRBV7-3, the J call TRBJ2-1; possible D gene TRBD1, 6 bases. The CDR3 extends over 15 amino acids. Germline V gene lookup returns CDR1 SGHTA and CDR2 FQGTGA. The germline V and J ends were trimmed by 1 base and 4 bases, with 11 bases remaining between them.

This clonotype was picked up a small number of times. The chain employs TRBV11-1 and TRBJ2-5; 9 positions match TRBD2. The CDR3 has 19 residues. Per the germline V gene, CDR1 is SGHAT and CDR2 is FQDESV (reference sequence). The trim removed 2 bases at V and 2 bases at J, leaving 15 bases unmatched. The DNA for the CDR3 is TGTGCCAGCAGCTTAAATGTATTAGCGGGAGAAGGAGGGCAAGAGACCCAGTACTTC. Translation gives CASSLNVLAGEGGQETQYF.

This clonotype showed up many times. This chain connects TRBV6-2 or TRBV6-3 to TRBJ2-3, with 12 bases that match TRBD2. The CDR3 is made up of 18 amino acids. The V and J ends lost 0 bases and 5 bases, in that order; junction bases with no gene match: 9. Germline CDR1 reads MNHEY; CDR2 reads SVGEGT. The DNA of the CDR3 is TGTGCCAGCAGTTACTCCAGGACTAGCGGGATAAGGGGAGATACGCAGTATTTT. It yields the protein CASSYSRTSGIRGDTQYF.

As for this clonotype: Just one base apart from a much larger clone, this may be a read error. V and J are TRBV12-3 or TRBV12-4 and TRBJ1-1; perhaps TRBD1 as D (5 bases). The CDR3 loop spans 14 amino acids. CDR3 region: CASSLIEWGTDAFF. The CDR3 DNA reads TGTGCCAGCAGTTTAATAGAGTGGGGCACTGACGCTTTCTTT.

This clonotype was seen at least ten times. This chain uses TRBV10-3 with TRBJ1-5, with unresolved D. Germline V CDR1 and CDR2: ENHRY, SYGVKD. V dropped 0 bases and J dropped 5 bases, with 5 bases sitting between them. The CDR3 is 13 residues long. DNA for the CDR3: TGTGCCATCAGTGAGTCGGATGATCAGCCCCAGCATTTT. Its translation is CAISESDDQPQHF.

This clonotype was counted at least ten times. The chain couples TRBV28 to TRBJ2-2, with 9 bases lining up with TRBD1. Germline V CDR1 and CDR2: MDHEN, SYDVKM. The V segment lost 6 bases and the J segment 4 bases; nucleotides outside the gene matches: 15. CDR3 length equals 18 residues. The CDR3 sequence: CASRGGPPGQGATGELFF. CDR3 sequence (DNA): TGTGCCAGCAGGGGGGGTCCTCCGGGACAGGGAGCCACCGGGGAGCTGTTTTTT.